The rows below give T cell receptor beta chains drawn from one sample of a study of metastatic and nonmetastatic thyroid tumors. TCRdb re-called the PCR reads via MiXCR. In the table there are about 14,000 clones, more than 10% of which are singletons. Sequenced: blood. The source is a female donor with papillary thyroid cancer or a benign thyroid nodule (not recorded which). Some clones in this sample may be carry-over from other donors' samples. Both conserved end residues are part of each CDR3. D genes are given only for firm matches. The size field is filled for only some rows; it gives once, few, many or a size class.

J gene: TRBJ2-7; clone size: medium-sized; D gene: -; V gene: TRBV15; CDR3 DNA: TGTGCCACCAGCAGAGAAAGGGCGGGCAATTACTACGAGCAGTACTTC; CDR3 protein: CATSRERAGNYYEQYF
J gene: TRBJ2-7; clone size: few; D gene: -; V gene: TRBV2; CDR3 DNA: TGTGCCAGCAGTGAGTTTCTGTACAAGAAGTACTTC; CDR3 protein: CASSEFLYKKYF
J gene: TRBJ2-7; clone size: many; D gene: TRBD2; V gene: TRBV18; CDR3 DNA: TGTGCCAGCTCACCAGGCGGGAGGGCCAGCGAGCAGTACTTC; CDR3 protein: CASSPGGRASEQYF
J gene: TRBJ2-7; clone size: few; D gene: TRBD1; V gene: TRBV28; CDR3 DNA: TGTGCCAGCAGTTCCGAAATACTAGGACAGGCTTCCTACGAGCAGTACTTC; CDR3 protein: CASSSEILGQASYEQYF
J gene: TRBJ2-4; clone size: many; D gene: -; V gene: TRBV2; CDR3 DNA: TGTGCCAGCAGTGAACGACTAGCCAAAAACATTCAGTACTTC; CDR3 protein: CASSERLAKNIQYF
J gene: TRBJ2-7; clone size: -; D gene: -; V gene: TRBV12-3/TRBV12-4; CDR3 DNA: TGTGCCAGCAGTTTCGGGATCGAGCAGTACTTC; CDR3 protein: CASSFGIEQYF
J gene: TRBJ2-7; clone size: few; D gene: -; V gene: TRBV6-1; CDR3 DNA: TGTGCCAGCAGTGACGACACTACCTACGAGCAGTACTTC; CDR3 protein: CASSDDTTYEQYF
J gene: TRBJ2-1; clone size: few; D gene: -; V gene: TRBV6-1; CDR3 DNA: TGTGCCAGCAGTTCGGGGGGCGGCAATGAGCAGTTCTTC; CDR3 protein: CASSSGGGNEQFF
J gene: TRBJ2-2; clone size: -; D gene: TRBD1; V gene: TRBV18; CDR3 DNA: TGTGCCATCTCTCCTGGGACAGGTCGAGCGAACACCGGGGAGCTGTTTTTT; CDR3 protein: CAISPGTGRANTGELFF
J gene: TRBJ1-5; clone size: many; D gene: -; V gene: TRBV3-1; CDR3 DNA: TGTGCCAGCAGCCACCGATCGAAAGGGGTTCAGCCCCAGCATTTT; CDR3 protein: CASSHRSKGVQPQHF
J gene: TRBJ2-5; clone size: -; D gene: -; V gene: TRBV2; CDR3 DNA: TGTGCCAGCAGTGAACCGATGGGCGCGCATACCCAGTACTTC; CDR3 protein: CASSEPMGAHTQYF
J gene: TRBJ2-7; clone size: -; D gene: TRBD1; V gene: TRBV5-1; CDR3 DNA: TGCGCCAGTAGCTTGTACAGGGGCGGGTACGATCAGTACTTC; CDR3 protein: CASSLYRGGYDQYF
J gene: TRBJ1-2; clone size: many; D gene: -; V gene: TRBV7-3; CDR3 DNA: TGTGCCAGCAGCCAGACTCCGGGACCCCCTCCGGCCGATGGCTACACCTTC; CDR3 protein: CASSQTPGPPPADGYTF
J gene: TRBJ1-3; clone size: -; D gene: -; V gene: TRBV2; CDR3 DNA: TGTGCCAGCAGCGTCCACAGGGACTCCTCTGGAAACACCATATATTTT; CDR3 protein: CASSVHRDSSGNTIYF
J gene: TRBJ1-3; clone size: few; D gene: -; V gene: TRBV28; CDR3 DNA: TGTGCCAGCAGTCGTGACCGATCGTACTCTGGAAACACCATATATTTT; CDR3 protein: CASSRDRSYSGNTIYF
J gene: TRBJ2-1; clone size: many; D gene: TRBD2; V gene: TRBV7-2; CDR3 DNA: TGTGCCAGCAGCCAACAACCGGGACTAGCGATAGGCGAGCAGTTCTTC; CDR3 protein: CASSQQPGLAIGEQFF
J gene: TRBJ2-7; clone size: -; D gene: -; V gene: TRBV6-1; CDR3 DNA: TGTGCCAGCAGGCAAAGGGGGACGACAGATTACTACGAGCAGTACTTC; CDR3 protein: CASRQRGTTDYYEQYF
J gene: TRBJ2-1; clone size: many; D gene: -; V gene: TRBV11-2; CDR3 DNA: TGTGCCAGCAGCTTAGCCAGCCTGAATGAGCAGTTCTTC; CDR3 protein: CASSLASLNEQFF
J gene: TRBJ2-3; clone size: many; D gene: -; V gene: TRBV3-1; CDR3 DNA: TGTGCCAGCAGCCAAGATGTTGCGGGATTGGGCACAGATACGCAGTATTTT; CDR3 protein: CASSQDVAGLGTDTQYF
J gene: TRBJ1-5; clone size: many; D gene: -; V gene: TRBV14; CDR3 DNA: TGTGCCAGCAGCCAAGGGCAATATAGCAATCAGCCCCAGCATTTT; CDR3 protein: CASSQGQYSNQPQHF
J gene: TRBJ2-3; clone size: many; D gene: TRBD2; V gene: TRBV24-1; CDR3 DNA: TGTGCCACCAGTGATAGGTCGAGCGGGAGACCAGATACGCAGTATTTT; CDR3 protein: CATSDRSSGRPDTQYF
J gene: TRBJ2-7; clone size: -; D gene: -; V gene: TRBV5-1; CDR3 DNA: TGCGCCAGCAGCCCTAACTCCTACGAGCAGTACTTC; CDR3 protein: CASSPNSYEQYF
J gene: TRBJ2-1; clone size: many; D gene: TRBD2; V gene: TRBV9; CDR3 DNA: TGTGCCAGCAGCGAAAGGACTAGCCCAAACAATGAGCAGTTCTTC; CDR3 protein: CASSERTSPNNEQFF
J gene: TRBJ2-2; clone size: many; D gene: TRBD1; V gene: TRBV24-1; CDR3 DNA: TGTGCCACCAGTGATTTGCTGTCTGGACAGGGGAACACCGGGGAGCTGTTTTTT; CDR3 protein: CATSDLLSGQGNTGELFF
J gene: TRBJ2-7; clone size: once; D gene: -; V gene: TRBV5-1; CDR3 DNA: TGCGCCAGCAGCTTAGTCCCCCTAGGGGAGCAGTACTTC; CDR3 protein: CASSLVPLGEQYF
J gene: TRBJ1-5; clone size: many; D gene: -; V gene: TRBV12-3/TRBV12-4; CDR3 DNA: TGTGCCAGCAGTCCCGGACTGTCTAATCAGCCCCAGCATTTT; CDR3 protein: CASSPGLSNQPQHF
J gene: TRBJ2-7; clone size: many; D gene: TRBD1; V gene: TRBV29-1; CDR3 DNA: TGCAGCGTTGGAATCGGGGGACAGGCTATCTACGAGCAGTACTTC; CDR3 protein: CSVGIGGQAIYEQYF
J gene: TRBJ2-1; clone size: many; D gene: TRBD2; V gene: TRBV4-1; CDR3 DNA: TGCGCCAGCAGCCGGTCCGGGACTAGCGGGAAGTACAATGAGCAGTTCTTC; CDR3 protein: CASSRSGTSGKYNEQFF
J gene: TRBJ2-7; clone size: once; D gene: TRBD2; V gene: TRBV7-8; CDR3 DNA: TGTGCCAGCAGCATCGGACTAGCGGGGACCTACGAGCAGTACTTC; CDR3 protein: CASSIGLAGTYEQYF
J gene: TRBJ2-5; clone size: many; D gene: TRBD1; V gene: TRBV19; CDR3 DNA: TGTGCCAGTACCCGGACAGGGGGCTTAGTGGAGACCCAGTACTTC; CDR3 protein: CASTRTGGLVETQYF
J gene: TRBJ2-5; clone size: few; D gene: TRBD2; V gene: TRBV6-1; CDR3 DNA: TGTGCCAGCAGTCACGGACTAGCGGGATTAGAGACCCAGTACTTC; CDR3 protein: CASSHGLAGLETQYF
J gene: TRBJ2-2; clone size: -; D gene: -; V gene: TRBV5-6; CDR3 DNA: TGTGCCAGCAGCTCAAGGTGGAGGACGGCCTCGAGCGGGGAGCTGTTTTTT; CDR3 protein: CASSSRWRTASSGELFF
J gene: TRBJ2-3; clone size: many; D gene: TRBD2; V gene: TRBV7-2; CDR3 DNA: TGTGCCAGCAGCAAGGGACTAGCGGGACTAACGCAGTATTTT; CDR3 protein: CASSKGLAGLTQYF
J gene: TRBJ2-7; clone size: many; D gene: -; V gene: TRBV28; CDR3 DNA: TGTGCCATCTCGACAGACTCCTACGAGCAGTACTTC; CDR3 protein: CAISTDSYEQYF
J gene: TRBJ2-1; clone size: many; D gene: TRBD2; V gene: TRBV3-1; CDR3 DNA: TGTGCCAGCAGCCAAGGGACTAGCAGACCAAATGAGCAGTTCTTC; CDR3 protein: CASSQGTSRPNEQFF
J gene: TRBJ1-1; clone size: many; D gene: TRBD1; V gene: TRBV20-1; CDR3 DNA: TGCAGTGCTAGACCAGAGGACAGGGCGGTTGAAGCTTTCTTT; CDR3 protein: CSARPEDRAVEAFF
J gene: TRBJ2-7; clone size: many; D gene: -; V gene: TRBV7-2; CDR3 DNA: TGTGCCAGCAGCGGTGCGGGTACCTACGAGCAGTACTTC; CDR3 protein: CASSGAGTYEQYF
J gene: TRBJ2-3; clone size: many; D gene: TRBD1; V gene: TRBV19; CDR3 DNA: TGTGCCAGTAGTCTTAGGACAGGGAGACAAGATACGCAGTATTTT; CDR3 protein: CASSLRTGRQDTQYF
J gene: TRBJ1-3; clone size: medium-sized; D gene: -; V gene: TRBV6-1; CDR3 DNA: TGTGCCAGCTTTAAGGGCACCTCTGGAAACACCATATATTTT; CDR3 protein: CASFKGTSGNTIYF
J gene: TRBJ2-7; clone size: -; D gene: TRBD1; V gene: TRBV18; CDR3 DNA: TGTGCCAGCTCATGTTTCCCGGGACAGGGCTACGAGCAGTACTTC; CDR3 protein: CASSCFPGQGYEQYF
J gene: TRBJ1-2; clone size: -; D gene: -; V gene: TRBV6-1; CDR3 DNA: TGTGCCAGCAGTGAAGTGTTCCTAACTCCCTATGGCTACACCTTC; CDR3 protein: CASSEVFLTPYGYTF
J gene: TRBJ1-2; clone size: medium-sized; D gene: TRBD1; V gene: TRBV6-1; CDR3 DNA: TGTGCCAGCAGTGGATCCGGGACAGGGGAGTATGGCTACACCTTC; CDR3 protein: CASSGSGTGEYGYTF
J gene: TRBJ1-1; clone size: many; D gene: TRBD1; V gene: TRBV30; CDR3 DNA: TGTGCCTGGAGTGTAGGGGGCTATGTGAACACTGAAGCTTTCTTT; CDR3 protein: CAWSVGGYVNTEAFF
J gene: TRBJ2-7; clone size: medium-sized; D gene: TRBD1; V gene: TRBV19; CDR3 DNA: TGTGCCAGTAGCGAGGGACAGCCCTACGAGCAGTACTTC; CDR3 protein: CASSEGQPYEQYF
J gene: TRBJ2-2; clone size: many; D gene: -; V gene: TRBV24-1; CDR3 DNA: TGTGCCACCAGTGACAAGACAGGAACCACCGGGGAGCTGTTTTTT; CDR3 protein: CATSDKTGTTGELFF
J gene: TRBJ2-2; clone size: -; D gene: TRBD2; V gene: TRBV25-1; CDR3 DNA: TGTGCCAGCAGACCCTGGACTAGCCACACCGGGGAGCTGTTTTTT; CDR3 protein: CASRPWTSHTGELFF
J gene: TRBJ2-3; clone size: many; D gene: -; V gene: TRBV20-1; CDR3 DNA: TGCAGTGCTAGCCCCCTAGGGGATACGCAGTATTTT; CDR3 protein: CSASPLGDTQYF
J gene: TRBJ1-2; clone size: many; D gene: -; V gene: TRBV11-1; CDR3 DNA: TGTGCCAGCAGCTTGGCCCAGGGAAGGGGTGCTCAGGGCTACACCTTC; CDR3 protein: CASSLAQGRGAQGYTF
J gene: TRBJ1-3; clone size: many; D gene: -; V gene: TRBV30; CDR3 DNA: TGTGCCTGGAGTGTAGGTACCACTTACGGAAACACCATATATTTT; CDR3 protein: CAWSVGTTYGNTIYF
J gene: TRBJ2-1; clone size: -; D gene: -; V gene: TRBV15; CDR3 DNA: TGTGCCACCGGGGAACACTACAATGAGCAGTTCTTC; CDR3 protein: CATGEHYNEQFF
J gene: TRBJ2-7; clone size: many; D gene: -; V gene: TRBV9; CDR3 DNA: TGTGCCAGCAGCGTAGGTTCTTATGGGGCCTACGAGCAGTACTTC; CDR3 protein: CASSVGSYGAYEQYF
J gene: TRBJ1-5; clone size: many; D gene: -; V gene: TRBV6-1; CDR3 DNA: TGCGCCAGCAGCCCGGACGGAGATTTTCAGCCCCAGCATTTT; CDR3 protein: CASSPDGDFQPQHF
J gene: TRBJ2-3; clone size: many; D gene: TRBD1; V gene: TRBV9; CDR3 DNA: TGTGCCAGCAGCGTGCAGGGGGCAGCCTTCACAGATACGCAGTATTTT; CDR3 protein: CASSVQGAAFTDTQYF